This T cell receptor (beta chain) was observed in a study of cytomegalovirus exposure and HLA in healthy donors. 13 Jbeta primers and 60 Vbeta primers were used for the PCR. TCRdb's copy holds only in-frame clones and misses some; the assay was immunoSEQ multiplex PCR. Seen here are 150,000 to 200,000 clones, roughly 77% observed once, and the top ten hold around 8%. General observations from the study: The authors judged a highly shared variant cluster likely a sequencing artifact. Previously analyzed data showed that most TCR beta V segments were productive at a frequency of about 87% or about 30%. TCR beta chains numbering some 160 were designated cytomegalovirus-associated.

The CDR3 length is 17 residues. Germline CDR1 ENHRY, CDR2 SYGVKD. Healthy bone marrow donors made up the cohort. As regards this clone: Its cognate antigen is unknown. At one of its ends the junction is not consistent with the germline gene, which may arise from a read error.

The receptor was isolated from a woman aged 35 to 49 in good health and CMV-seropositive. The genes are TRBV10-3 and TRBJ1-5, with 9 bases lining up with TRBD1. The specimen sequenced was PBMCs. In DNA form, the CDR3 reads TGTGCCATCAGCGAGTCGAGACAGGGGGTGGACAATCAGCCCCAGCATTTT. Its protein is CAISESRQGVDNQPQHF.